These 16 T cell receptor beta chains share one sample of origin, sequenced in a study of regulatory T cells in long-lasting Graves disease (dated by TCRdb to the early 2020s). Explained via the paper, the time point label denotes: persistent/refractory GD, antithyroid drugs over 5 years with positive TRAb. RNA was extracted from PBMCs in TRIzol for both TCR sequencing and RNA sequencing. The method was multiplex PCR. The data were produced on an Illumina HiSeq 4000. TCR beta libraries were built with iRepertoire HTBI primers and Arm-PCR amplification of CDR3 regions. TCRdb reran the public reads through fastp at Q25 and MiXCR, keeping productive beta chains. Identical CDR3 proteins give one entry, which carries the most common genes and DNA. Present in this sample are fewer than 550,000 distinct CDR3 sequences, 20% to 25% of which were seen just once. 7% to 9% of the sample goes to the ten largest clones.

The sample here was peripheral blood mononuclear cells (PBMCs), taken when the disease was refractory, from a patient treated with antithyroid drugs. All receptors come from a female donor with Graves disease.

The chain joins TRBV7-2 to TRBJ2-3, with 9 bases lining up with TRBD2. Germline loops: CDR1 SGHTA, CDR2 FQGNSA. The CDR3 has 16 residues. V was clipped by 5 bases and J by 4 bases; unmatched bases: 10. CDR3 protein: CASSLLGVAGADTQYF. The CDR3 bases are TGTGCCAGCAGCCTCCTCGGGGTAGCGGGAGCAGATACGCAGTATTTT.

This chain uses TRBV14 with TRBJ2-5, with D unclear. Trimming stripped 1 base from V and 1 base from J, with 7 bases between. The germline V gene has CDR1 SGHDN and CDR2 FVKESK. CDR3 length: 14 residues. CDR3 residues: CASSQGLPQETQYF. CDR3 DNA sequence: TGTGCCAGCAGCCAAGGGCTTCCCCAAGAGACCCAGTACTTC.

This chain joins TRBV10-3 and TRBJ1-2; weak D call: TRBD1 (5 bases). Germline V gene lookup returns CDR1 ENHRY and CDR2 SYGVKD. This CDR3 is built from 16 residues. V dropped 0 bases and J dropped 2 bases, with 13 bases sitting between them. CDR3 sequence reads: CAISESKVGDNYGYTF. CDR3 coding DNA: TGTGCCATCAGTGAGTCGAAGGTTGGGGACAACTATGGCTACACCTTC.

About this clonotype: A much larger clone differs from this one at a single base, so this may be a read error. The chain employs TRBV7-9 and TRBJ1-2; possible D gene TRBD1, 6 bases. CDR1 and CDR2 (germline): SEHNR, FQNEAQ (reference sequence). V was shortened by 6 bases and J by 7 bases, with 24 bases between the two germline ends. The CDR3 consists of 16 residues. CDR3 in amino acids: CASRKPVSQGLGGYTF. The CDR3 coding sequence is TGTGCCAGCAGGAAGCCAGTGAGTCAGGGGCTCGGTGGCTACACCTTC.

Concerning this clonotype itself: This likely came from a read error, as a far larger clone is one base away. The missing conserved phenylalanine or tryptophan at the end of this CDR3 makes a read error likely. The chain combines TRBV10-1 with TRBJ2-7, with 9 positions matching TRBD1. This CDR3 has 12 amino acids. The germline CDR1 and CDR2 sequences are WNHNN and SYGVQD (reference sequence). The ends lost 8 bases at V and 4 bases at J; junction bases unmatched: 3. CDR3 protein: CASRTGAYEQYL. CDR3 in DNA: TGCGCCAGCCGGACAGGGGCGTACGAGCAGTACCTC.

Written as DNA, the CDR3 is TGTGCCAGCAGGCAGGGGGCAAACGAGCAGTACTTC. Its protein is CASRQGANEQYF. The rearrangement joins TRBV5-4 to TRBJ2-7; 8 bases are a match to TRBD1. After removal of 5 bases from V and 5 bases from J, the junction contained 3 bases not matched to a gene. Per germline, CDR1 SGHNT and CDR2 YYREEE (reference sequence). The CDR3 is 12 residues long.

At least ten counts were recorded for this clonotype. The chain has TRBV12-3 or TRBV12-4 and TRBJ1-1; D is ambiguous. The CDR3 sequence is 13 residues long. V lost 2 bases, J lost 7 bases, and 11 bases lay in between. CDR3 sequence (DNA): TGTGCCAGCAGTTTATTTGGTCGATTTGAAGCTTTCTTT. This sequence encodes CASSLFGRFEAFF.

V is TRBV7-9 and J is TRBJ1-2; 8 bases match TRBD1. Germline values: CDR1 SEHNR, CDR2 FQNEAQ (reference sequence). Trimming took 5 bases from V and 8 from J; bases not matched to a gene: 7. This CDR3 region has 13 residues. This CDR3 is CASSVPQGDGYTF. As DNA, the CDR3 is TGTGCCAGCAGCGTCCCACAGGGGGACGGCTACACCTTC.

This CDR3 reads CARGADRVQFF. DNA of the CDR3: TGTGCTAGAGGTGCCGATAGGGTGCAGTTCTTC. V is TRBV12-5 and J is TRBJ2-1; no clear D gene. The V gene lost 9 bases and the J gene lost 12 bases, with 15 bases spanning the gap. CDR1 is LGHNT, CDR2 FRNRAP, per germline. The CDR3 loop spans 11 amino acids.

The rearrangement joins TRBV7-3 to TRBJ1-1; D gene uncertain. CDR3 length: 13 residues. Germline V gene sequence: CDR1 SGHTA, CDR2 FQGTGA. Trimming stripped 2 bases from V and 7 bases from J, with 11 bases between. The CDR3 DNA sequence: TGTGCCAGCAGCTTATCCCCGGCGGATGAAGCTTTCTTT. Its protein product is CASSLSPADEAFF.

This clonotype was detected only a few times. The chain employs TRBV28 and TRBJ2-6; a possible D gene is TRBD2 (5 bases). Germline CDR1 and CDR2: MDHEN and SYDVKM. V was trimmed by 3 bases and J by 0 bases, leaving 15 bases between them. CDR3 length: 18 amino acids. The CDR3 coding sequence is TGTGCCAGCAGTTTGTTCGGACTCCTTAACTCTGGGGCCAACGTCCTGACTTTC. Its translation: CASSLFGLLNSGANVLTF.

Many counts were recorded for this clonotype. The chain uses TRBV28 and TRBJ1-5, with D unresolved. The CDR3 runs to 15 residues. Germline-derived CDR1 and CDR2 are MDHEN and SYDVKM. V dropped 6 bases and J dropped 0 bases, with 12 bases sitting between them. The CDR3 DNA reads as TGTGCCAGCAGCTCCATCTGGGATAGCAATCAGCCCCAGCATTTT. This gives the protein CASSSIWDSNQPQHF. The complete variable domain, with remaining parts taken from reference TRBV28 and TRBJ1-5, reads DVKVTQSSRYLVKRTGEKVFLECVQDMDHENMFWYRQDPGLGLRLIYFSYDVKMKEKGDIPEGYSVSREKKERFSLILESASTNQTSMYLCASSSIWDSNQPQHFGDGTRLSIL.

This clonotype showed up many times. This chain joins TRBV28 and TRBJ1-1; tentatively, D is TRBD1 (5 bases). V lost 5 bases to trimming and J lost 1 base, with 14 bases between them. CDR1 and CDR2 (germline): MDHEN, SYDVKM. CDR3 length: 15 amino acids. This CDR3 is CASSPGGGRNTEAFF. CDR3 nucleotides: TGTGCCAGCAGTCCGGGGGGGGGAAGGAACACTGAAGCTTTCTTT.

In its sample, this clonotype was seen a few times. The V and J genes are TRBV5-1 and TRBJ2-1; tentatively, D is TRBD2 (5 bases). Germline lookup yields CDR1 SGHRS and CDR2 YFSETQ. V was shortened by 0 bases and J by 0 bases, with 10 bases between the two germline ends. This CDR3 contains 16 residues. CDR3 sequence (DNA): TGCGCCAGCAGCTTGGCCGCTAGCAGCTCCTACAATGAGCAGTTCTTC. As protein: CASSLAASSSYNEQFF. Drawing the rest from reference TRBV5-1 and TRBJ2-1, the complete variable domain is KAGVTQTPRYLIKTRGQQVTLSCSPISGHRSVSWYQQTPGQGLQFLFEYFSETQRNKGNFPGRFSGRQFSNSRSEMNVSTLELGDSALYLCASSLAASSSYNEQFFGPGTRLTVL.

This clonotype was seen ten or more times. V and J are TRBV12-3 or TRBV12-4 and TRBJ2-5; 8 bases line up with TRBD2. V was clipped by 6 bases and J by 2 bases; unmatched bases: 8. This CDR3 has 15 amino acids. The CDR3 DNA reads as TGTGCCAGCAGAACCCTTAGCGGGGAACAAGAGACCCAGTACTTC. Residues: CASRTLSGEQETQYF.

This clonotype was observed at least ten times. The chain combines TRBV7-2 with TRBJ2-7; D call uncertain. The germline gives CDR1 SGHTA, CDR2 FQGNSA. The V and J ends lost 3 bases and 2 bases respectively, with 5 bases between them. CDR3 length: 12 amino acids. Here the CDR3 DNA reads TGTGCCAGCAGCTTCACGCCCTACGAGCAGTACTTC. This gives the protein CASSFTPYEQYF.